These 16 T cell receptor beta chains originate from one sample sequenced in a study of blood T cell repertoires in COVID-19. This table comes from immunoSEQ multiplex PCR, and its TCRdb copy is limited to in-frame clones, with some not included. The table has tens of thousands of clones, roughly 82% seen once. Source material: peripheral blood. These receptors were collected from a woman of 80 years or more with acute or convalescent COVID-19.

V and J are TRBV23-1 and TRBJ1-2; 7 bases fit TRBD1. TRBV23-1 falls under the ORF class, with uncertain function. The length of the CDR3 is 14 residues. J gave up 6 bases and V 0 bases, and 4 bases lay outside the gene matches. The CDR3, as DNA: TGCGCCAGCAGTCAATCGGGCAGGGGGAATGGCTACACCTTC. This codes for CASSQSGRGNGYTF.

The CDR3 loop reads CASSLPGQQDNEQFF. The DNA of the CDR3 is TGTGCCAGCAGCTTGCCGGGACAGCAAGACAATGAGCAGTTCTTC. The chain links TRBV5-4 to TRBJ2-1; 7 bases are a match to TRBD1. The ends lost 1 base at V and 5 bases at J; junction bases unmatched: 6. The germline V gene encodes CDR1 SGHNT and CDR2 YYREEE (reference sequence). The CDR3 consists of 15 residues.

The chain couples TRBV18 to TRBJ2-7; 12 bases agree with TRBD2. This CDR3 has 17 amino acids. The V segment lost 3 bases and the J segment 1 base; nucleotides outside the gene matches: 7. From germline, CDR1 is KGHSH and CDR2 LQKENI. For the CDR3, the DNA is TGTGCCAGCTCACCGGACTGGGGACTAGCGGGTTCCTACGAGCAGTACTTC. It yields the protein CASSPDWGLAGSYEQYF.

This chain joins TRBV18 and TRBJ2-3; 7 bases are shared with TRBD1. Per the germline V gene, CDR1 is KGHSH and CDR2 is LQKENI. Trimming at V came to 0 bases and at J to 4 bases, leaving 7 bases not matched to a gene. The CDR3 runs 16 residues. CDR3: CASSPPADRVSDTQYF. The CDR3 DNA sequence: TGTGCCAGCTCACCACCGGCCGACAGGGTGTCAGATACGCAGTATTTT.

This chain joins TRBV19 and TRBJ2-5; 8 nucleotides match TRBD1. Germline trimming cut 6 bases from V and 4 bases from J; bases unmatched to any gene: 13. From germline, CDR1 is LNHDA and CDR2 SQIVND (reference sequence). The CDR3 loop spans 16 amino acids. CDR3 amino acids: CASSITQGAQGETQYF. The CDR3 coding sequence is TGTGCCAGTAGCATCACCCAGGGGGCGCAGGGAGAGACCCAGTACTTC.

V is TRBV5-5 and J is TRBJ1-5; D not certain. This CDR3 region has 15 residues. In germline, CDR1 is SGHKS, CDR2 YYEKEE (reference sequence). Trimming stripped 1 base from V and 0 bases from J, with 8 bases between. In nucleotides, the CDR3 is TGTGCCAGCAGCTTGTTAGTCGATAGCAATCAGCCCCAGCATTTT. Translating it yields CASSLLVDSNQPQHF.

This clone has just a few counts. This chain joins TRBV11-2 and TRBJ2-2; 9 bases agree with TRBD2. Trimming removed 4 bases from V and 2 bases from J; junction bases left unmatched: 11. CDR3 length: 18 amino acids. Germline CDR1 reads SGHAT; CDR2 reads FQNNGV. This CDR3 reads CASSSTGLAGENTGELFF. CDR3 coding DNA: TGTGCCAGCAGCTCGACGGGGTTAGCGGGAGAAAACACCGGGGAGCTGTTTTTT.

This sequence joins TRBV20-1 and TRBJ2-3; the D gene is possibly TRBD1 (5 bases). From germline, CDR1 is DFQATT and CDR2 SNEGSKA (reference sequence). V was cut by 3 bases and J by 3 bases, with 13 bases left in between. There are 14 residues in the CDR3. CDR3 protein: CSASTMGPTDTQYF. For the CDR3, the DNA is TGCAGTGCTAGTACAATGGGGCCAACAGATACGCAGTATTTT.

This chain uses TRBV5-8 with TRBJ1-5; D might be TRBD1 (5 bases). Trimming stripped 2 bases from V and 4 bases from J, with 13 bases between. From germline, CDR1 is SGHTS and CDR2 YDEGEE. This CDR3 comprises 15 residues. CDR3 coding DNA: TGTGCCAGCAGCTTATTCTTGGGGCAGAATCAGCCCCAGCATTTT. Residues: CASSLFLGQNQPQHF.

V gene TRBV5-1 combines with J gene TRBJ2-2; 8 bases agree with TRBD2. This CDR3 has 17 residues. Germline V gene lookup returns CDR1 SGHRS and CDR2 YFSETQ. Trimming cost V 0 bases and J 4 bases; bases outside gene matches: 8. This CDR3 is CASSLGGSSGLTGELFF. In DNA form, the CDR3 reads TGCGCCAGCAGCTTGGGGGGATCTAGCGGGCTCACCGGGGAGCTGTTTTTT.

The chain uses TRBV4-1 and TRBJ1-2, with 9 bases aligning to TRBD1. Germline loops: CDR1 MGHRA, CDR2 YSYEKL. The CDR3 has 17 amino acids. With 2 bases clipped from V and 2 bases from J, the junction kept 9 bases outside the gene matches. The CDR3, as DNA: TGCGCCAGCAGCCAACAGACAGGGGGAGGGAAAAACTATGGCTACACCTTC. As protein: CASSQQTGGGKNYGYTF.

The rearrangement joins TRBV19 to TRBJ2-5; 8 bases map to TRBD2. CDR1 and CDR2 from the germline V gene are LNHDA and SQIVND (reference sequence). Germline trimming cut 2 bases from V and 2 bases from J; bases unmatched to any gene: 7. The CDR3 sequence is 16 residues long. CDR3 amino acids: CASSISLGGAQETQYF. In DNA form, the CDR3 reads TGTGCCAGTAGTATAAGTCTCGGGGGGGCTCAAGAGACCCAGTACTTC.

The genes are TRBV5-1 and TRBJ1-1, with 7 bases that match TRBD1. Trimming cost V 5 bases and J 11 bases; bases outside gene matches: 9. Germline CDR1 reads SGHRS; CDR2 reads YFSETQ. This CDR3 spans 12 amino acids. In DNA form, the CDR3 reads TGCGCCAGCAGAAACAGTAGGGGGCGGGCTTTCTTT. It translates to CASRNSRGRAFF.

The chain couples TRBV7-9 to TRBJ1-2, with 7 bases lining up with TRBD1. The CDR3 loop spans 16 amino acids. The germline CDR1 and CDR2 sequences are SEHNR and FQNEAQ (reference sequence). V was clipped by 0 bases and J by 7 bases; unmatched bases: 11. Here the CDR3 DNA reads TGTGCCAGCAGCTTAGCGCCCCGGGACAGTAGGGGTGGCTACACCTTC. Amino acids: CASSLAPRDSRGGYTF.

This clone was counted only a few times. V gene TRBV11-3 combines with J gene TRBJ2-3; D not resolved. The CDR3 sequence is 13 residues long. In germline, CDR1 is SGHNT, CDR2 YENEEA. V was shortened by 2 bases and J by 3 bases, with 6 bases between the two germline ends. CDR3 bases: TGTGCCAGCAGCTTATATCCGACAGATACGCAGTATTTT. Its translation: CASSLYPTDTQYF.

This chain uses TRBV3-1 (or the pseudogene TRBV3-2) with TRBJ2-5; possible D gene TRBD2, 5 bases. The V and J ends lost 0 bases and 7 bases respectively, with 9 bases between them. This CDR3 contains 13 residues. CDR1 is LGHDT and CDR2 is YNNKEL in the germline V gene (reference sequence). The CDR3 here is CASSQDQSGTQYF. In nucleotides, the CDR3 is TGTGCCAGCAGCCAAGATCAGAGCGGGACCCAGTACTTC.